This paragraph reports one T cell receptor beta chain. The data derive from a study of blood T cell repertoires in COVID-19. The wider study: From the United States, Italy and Spain came samples of acute and convalescent COVID-19. Sources were T cells, B-cell-depleted T cells, or PBMCs; the material itself was cDNA or gDNA.

Authors' data handling: Estimation of nucleated cell counts was performed using reference gene primer amplification. The protocol was immunoSEQ multiplex PCR, while the TCRdb copy is restricted to in-frame clones and leaves out a portion. V and J calls and clone size are as listed in that table; D and trimming were resolved from the DNA. Counted here are about 60,000 clones, more than 60% occurring once; the ten biggest clones make up 4.5% to 7%. The V and J ends lost 5 bases and 1 base respectively, with 11 bases between them. Germline CDR1 is SGHTA and CDR2 is FQGNSA. The CDR3 covers 14 residues. The TCR comes from a woman aged 70-85 years with acute or convalescent COVID-19. The sample consisted of peripheral blood. The chain has TRBV7-2 and TRBJ1-2, with D possibly TRBD1 on 6 matching bases. This CDR3 reads CASSAYRDNYGYTF. CDR3 nucleotides: TGTGCCAGCAGCGCCTACAGGGATAACTATGGCTACACCTTC.